Below, 28 T cell receptor beta chains from the same sample are listed, as sequenced in a study of tumor and adjacent non-tumor tissue in lung cancer. Three rounds of nested PCR, following a modified ARM-PCR protocol, produced the TCRbeta library. Each CDR3 protein gets one entry after TCRdb re-called the multiplex PCR reads with MiXCR. Among 47,000 or so distinct CDR3 sequences, 64% were seen once, and the ten largest hold approximately 31%. This sample's RNA came from whole unsorted tissue. The normal lung tissue was taken more than 3 cm from the tumor edge. Source material: distant non-tumor lung tissue. Receptors were obtained from a woman in her 70s with non-small cell lung cancer.

This clonotype was observed at least ten times. This chain connects TRBV5-4 to TRBJ2-3; D not certain. CDR3 size: 13 residues. V was shortened by 4 bases and J by 4 bases, with 10 bases between the two germline ends. Germline CDR1 SGHNT, CDR2 YYREEE (reference sequence). CDR3 sequence (DNA): TGTGCCAGCAGCCTCGACGGGCCAGATACGCAGTATTTT. It translates to CASSLDGPDTQYF.

With regard to this clonotype: The junction differs from germline at one of its ends, possibly a read error. This chain joins TRBV5-1 and TRBJ1-1; possible D gene TRBD1, 5 bases. The germline V gene encodes CDR1 SGHRS and CDR2 YFSETQ. The CDR3 consists of 14 residues. The CDR3 spells CASSSWTLNTEAFF. The CDR3, as DNA: TGCGCCAGTAGCTCATGGACATTGAACACTGAAGCTTTCTTT.

Ten or more counts support this clonotype. CDR3 sequence (DNA): TGCGCCAGCAGCCAAGGGAAGACTGTTGAAGCTTTCTTT. This translates into CASSQGKTVEAFF. The rearrangement links TRBV4-1 to TRBJ1-1; unclear D gene. Germline lookup yields CDR1 MGHRA and CDR2 YSYEKL. With 1 base removed from V and 7 bases from J, the gap between germline ends came to 10 bases. This CDR3 has 13 amino acids.

A word on this clonotype: The junction differs from germline at one of its ends, possibly a read error. CDR3 sequence: CTSLPGDHEQFF. Written as DNA, the CDR3 is TGTACCAGCCTTCCGGGAGACCATGAGCAGTTCTTC. The genes are TRBV6-1 and TRBJ2-1; TRBD2 might be the D (6 bases). Per germline, CDR1 MNHNS and CDR2 SASEGT. CDR3 size: 12 residues.

A note on this clonotype: Because the CDR3 is missing its conserved closing phenylalanine or tryptophan, this is likely a read error. CDR3 sequence (DNA): TGCGGTGCCGAAGGGACAGGGGCCAATCAGCCCCAGCATCTT. Translation gives CGAEGTGANQPQHL. The chain has TRBV20-1 and TRBJ1-5; 10 nucleotides agree with TRBD1. CDR3 length: 14 residues. Germline-derived CDR1 and CDR2 are DFQATT and SNEGSKA (reference sequence).

The CDR3 bases are TGCAGTGTTCGAGTAGCGGAGGTACGGAATGAGCAGTTCTTC. It codes for CSVRVAEVRNEQFF. The V call is TRBV29-1, the J call TRBJ2-1, with D tentatively TRBD2 (6 bases). Germline V CDR1 and CDR2: SQVTM, ANQGSEA. This CDR3 is built from 14 residues.

The V and J genes are TRBV7-9 and TRBJ2-6; TRBD2 matches 11 bases. Germline loops: CDR1 SEHNR, CDR2 FQNEAQ (reference sequence). This CDR3 is 21 amino acids long. V shed 2 bases and J 1 base; nucleotides not matched to a gene: 13. The CDR3 spells CASSLSSTSGGLGSGANVLTF. The CDR3 coding sequence is TGTGCCAGCAGCTTAAGTTCTACTAGCGGGGGTCTCGGGTCTGGGGCCAACGTCCTGACTTTC.

The rearrangement links TRBV6-2 or TRBV6-3 to TRBJ2-1; D might be TRBD2 (5 bases). V lost 2 bases and J lost 10, with 18 bases in between. The germline gives CDR1 MNHEY, CDR2 SVGEGT. The CDR3 contains 15 residues. Written as DNA, the CDR3 is TGTGCCAGCAGTTACAACGGGGTTGGTTTGAACGAGCAGTTCTTC. This translates into CASSYNGVGLNEQFF.

With regard to this clonotype: The CDR3 end shows no conserved phenylalanine or tryptophan, and so a read error is likely. The rearrangement links TRBV4-1 to TRBJ2-7; D may be TRBD1 (5 bases). Germline values: CDR1 MGHRA, CDR2 YSYEKL. With 6 bases removed from V and 0 bases from J, the gap between germline ends came to 18 bases. This CDR3 region has 16 residues. CDR3 sequence (DNA): TGCGCCAGCAGTCCCGGGCAGGGTTTAAGCTCCTACGAGCAGTACATC. Protein sequence: CASSPGQGLSSYEQYI.

With respect to this clonotype: Given a much more abundant clone one base away, this may be a read error. V and J are TRBV20-1 and TRBJ1-5; D possibly corresponds to TRBD1 (6 bases). Germline V gene lookup returns CDR1 DFQATT and CDR2 SNEGSKA (reference sequence). This CDR3 contains 15 residues. The CDR3 spells CTASRGGSSNQPQHF. CDR3 DNA sequence: TGCACTGCTAGCAGAGGGGGGAGTAGCAATCAGCCCCAGCATTTT.

The CDR3 here is CSVSGGTRGLNTDTQYF. The CDR3 DNA reads TGCAGTGTTAGTGGCGGGACTAGAGGCCTTAACACAGATACGCAGTATTTT. The chain employs TRBV20-1 and TRBJ2-3, with 8 bases lining up with TRBD2. There are 17 residues in the CDR3. The germline gives CDR1 DFQATT, CDR2 SNEGSKA (reference sequence). V was clipped by 7 bases and J by 2 bases; unmatched bases: 17.

This clonotype was recorded at least ten times. In DNA form, the CDR3 reads TGTGCCAGCAGTTTCATAGCGGGAGTAGGCGATGAGCAGTTCTTC. Translated: CASSFIAGVGDEQFF. This chain connects TRBV12-3 or TRBV12-4 to TRBJ2-1; 9 positions match TRBD2. Trimming took 3 bases from V and 8 from J; bases not matched to a gene: 8. CDR3 length: 15 amino acids.

With regard to this clonotype: A junction end diverges from the germline sequence, so it may reflect a read error. The chain is built from TRBV11-1 and TRBJ2-7; 7 nucleotides agree with TRBD1. This CDR3 spans 14 amino acids. The V gene's germline CDR1 is SGHAT and CDR2 FQDESV (reference sequence). Here the CDR3 reads CDSSLGTVTYGQYF. The CDR3 DNA is TGTGACAGCAGTTTAGGGACAGTCACCTACGGGCAGTACTTC.

The chain employs TRBV11-2 and TRBJ2-3, with 8 bases aligning to TRBD2. The CDR3 has 15 residues. Per the germline V gene, CDR1 is SGHAT and CDR2 is FQNNGV. The DNA for the CDR3 is TGTGGCAACAACTTCACTAGCGGTACCACAGATACGCAGTATTTT. As protein: CGNNFTSGTTDTQYF. Filled out from reference TRBV11-2 and TRBJ2-3, the complete variable domain reads EAGVAQSPRYKIIEKRQSVAFWCNPISGHATLYWYQQILGQGPKLLIQFQNNGVVDDSQLPKDRFSAERLKGVDSTLKIQPAKLEDSAVYLCGNNFTSGTTDTQYFGPGTRLTVL.

This clonotype was counted at least ten times. The V and J genes are TRBV24-1 and TRBJ2-5; perhaps TRBD2 as D (5 bases). Trimming took off 0 bases at V and 5 bases at J, with 12 bases between the two ends. The CDR3 is 15 amino acids. Germline V gene data show CDR1 as KGHDR and CDR2 as SFDVKD. Here the CDR3 reads CATSDLHRGLETQYF. The CDR3 coding sequence is TGTGCCACCAGTGATTTGCACAGAGGACTGGAGACCCAGTACTTC.

Remarks on this clonotype: Because the CDR3 is missing its conserved closing phenylalanine or tryptophan, this is likely a read error. The rearrangement joins TRBV11-2 to TRBJ2-3; D gene uncertain. CDR1 and CDR2 (germline): SGHAT, FQNNGV. The CDR3 has 15 residues. The CDR3 loop is CATSVDVLGTDMQYL. CDR3 in DNA: TGTGCCACCAGCGTAGACGTCCTTGGCACAGATATGCAGTATTTA.

The chain is built from TRBV11-1 and TRBJ2-3; 8 nucleotides align to TRBD1. Germline V gene lookup returns CDR1 SGHAT and CDR2 FQDESV (reference sequence). CDR3 size: 14 residues. With V trimmed by 3 bases and J by 12 bases, 11 bases remained unmatched. This chain's CDR3 is CASSLDREADRQYF. The CDR3 region has the DNA TGTGCCAGCAGCTTGGACAGGGAGGCTGATAGACAGTATTTT.

Regarding this clonotype: A single base separates this from a much larger clone, so it may be a read error. The rearrangement joins TRBV6-5 to TRBJ2-1; either TRBD1 or TRBD2 may fit D (5 bases each). Trimming left V 6 bases short and J 8 bases short, with 14 bases between. This CDR3 has 13 amino acids. Per the germline V gene, CDR1 is MNHEY and CDR2 is SVGAGI. Here the CDR3 reads CASRPNWDDEQFF. The CDR3 bases are TGTGCCAGCAGACCTAACTGGGACGATGAGCAGTTCTTC.

Remarks on this clonotype: Its ends do not fully match the called genes, so a read error is possible. The chain carries TRBV5-1 and TRBJ2-3; 13 bases align to TRBD2. This CDR3 is 15 amino acids long. Germline values: CDR1 SGHRS, CDR2 YFSETQ. The CDR3 is CAGSKLAGGVDTQYF. The DNA for the CDR3 is TGCGCCGGCAGCAAACTAGCGGGAGGGGTAGATACGCAGTATTTT.

Details on this clonotype: A read error may account for a junction end that differs from germline. The chain recombines TRBV29-1 with TRBJ2-1, with D unclear. The CDR3 length is 12 residues. The germline V gene encodes CDR1 SQVTM and CDR2 ANQGSEA. The CDR3 protein is CRVETPYNEQFF. The CDR3 coding sequence is TGCAGGGTTGAAACACCGTACAATGAGCAGTTCTTC.

The chain employs TRBV28 and TRBJ2-6, with D perhaps TRBD1 (6 bases). With 1 base removed from V and 0 bases from J, the gap between germline ends came to 7 bases. This CDR3 comprises 16 residues. In germline, CDR1 is MDHEN, CDR2 SYDVKM. The CDR3 coding sequence is TGTGCCAGCAGTTTATTGGACAGCTCTGGGGCCAACGTCCTGACTTTC. As protein: CASSLLDSSGANVLTF.

V gene TRBV12-3 or TRBV12-4 combines with J gene TRBJ2-7, with D perhaps being TRBD1 or TRBD2 (5 bases each). With 8 bases removed from V and 3 bases from J, the gap between germline ends came to 14 bases. This CDR3 comprises 13 residues. DNA for the CDR3: TGTGCCAGCGGGGGTACAGGAGGCTACGAGCAGTACTTC. The encoded protein is CASGGTGGYEQYF.

As concerns this clonotype: A junction end diverges from the germline sequence, so it may reflect a read error. The V gene is TRBV4-1, the J gene TRBJ1-2; no firm D call. This CDR3 contains 16 residues. Germline CDR1 is MGHRA and CDR2 is YSYEKL. CDR3 protein: CASSQILGNQDYSYAF. The CDR3 coding sequence is TGCGCCAGCAGCCAAATTCTGGGGAATCAAGACTATAGCTACGCCTTC.

Comments on this clonotype: One end of the junction fails to match germline, which may point to a read error. This chain uses TRBV11-1 with TRBJ1-1; no reliable D call. The germline CDR1 and CDR2 sequences are SGHAT and FQDESV (reference sequence). This CDR3 has 14 residues. The CDR3 DNA reads as TGTGCTAGCAGCCTATCAGGAATTAGGACTGAAGTTTTCTTT. Its translation: CASSLSGIRTEVFF.

Turning to this clonotype: At one boundary the junction diverges from the germline segment, which might be a read error. The chain carries TRBV5-1 and TRBJ1-2, with TRBD1 as a possible D gene (6 bases). Germline CDR1 is SGHRS and CDR2 is YFSETQ. The CDR3 loop spans 15 amino acids. The DNA of the CDR3 is TGCGCTAGCAGCCACCGGGACAACTTAAACTATGGCTACACCTTC. Residues: CASSHRDNLNYGYTF.

This clonotype appeared once. This chain connects TRBV6-1 to TRBJ1-2; 7 bases map to TRBD1. Losses at the gene ends were 3 bases for V and 10 bases for J; bases not matched to a gene: 26. Germline loops: CDR1 MNHNS, CDR2 SASEGT. The CDR3 runs 19 residues. DNA for the CDR3: TGTGCCAGCAGTGATACAGGCTTTTTCCACAAAGACAGGGAGCTTTTCTACACCTTC. Amino acid sequence: CASSDTGFFHKDRELFYTF.

This clonotype has a single count. It may be a read error: a sequence one base away is much more abundant. The chain employs TRBV30 and TRBJ1-1; no definite D call. This CDR3 comprises 11 residues. Trimming shortened V by 8 bases and J by 4 bases, and 11 bases separated the two germline ends. CDR1 is GTSNPN, CDR2 SVGIG, per germline (reference sequence). The CDR3 nucleotides are TGTGCCCGCCCCCCAAGCACTGAAGCTTTCTTT. Its translation: CARPPSTEAFF.

This clonotype has a single count. A much more abundant neighbour one base away suggests this may be a read error. The CDR3 loop is CASSSGTFYTEAFF. The CDR3 DNA is TGTGCCAGCAGTTCGGGGACGTTTTACACTGAAGCTTTCTTT. This sequence joins TRBV28 and TRBJ1-1, with D possibly TRBD1 on 5 matching bases. The germline V and J ends were trimmed by 4 bases and 3 bases, with 12 bases remaining between them. This CDR3 region has 14 residues. The germline V gene encodes CDR1 MDHEN and CDR2 SYDVKM.